A single TCR beta chain is shown here with its context. The data were produced by immunoSEQ multiplex PCR, yet TCRdb's version contains in-frame clones alone and is incomplete. The profile shows about 120,000 clones, 82% of them singletons. These data belong to a study of blood T cell repertoires in COVID-19. Trimming shortened V by 4 bases and J by 7 bases, and 16 bases separated the two germline ends. The CDR3 is 15 residues long. Per germline, CDR1 LGHNA and CDR2 YNFKEQ. J is TRBJ2-2 and V is TRBV4-2; weak D call: TRBD1 (6 bases). The receptor comes from a human donor in a cohort sampled during active COVID-19. Sequencing used peripheral blood. The CDR3 sequence is CASSLGQLLGGELFF. In DNA, the CDR3 is TGTGCCAGCAGCCTGGGACAACTGCTCGGCGGGGAGCTGTTTTTT.